This T cell receptor (beta chain) is drawn from a study of PD-1 blockade in mismatch repair-deficient tumors. Study information: Patients had approximately 12 mismatch repair-deficient cancer types, all previously treated and progressing.

Study conclusions and caveats: Tumor-resident clones, often absent from pretreatment blood, expanded after pembrolizumab and then contracted.

Clones were sequenced by immunoSEQ multiplex PCR, and TCRdb holds only the in-frame ones, with some missing. The table has some 120,000 clones, approximately 80% seen once. TCRs were sequenced from a few patients responding to pembrolizumab. This clone was seen more than once but under ten times. The antigen remains undetermined. The CDR3 is 15 amino acids. The ends were cut back, 2 bases at V and 6 bases at J, with 14 bases in the middle. Germline CDR1 is SGHTA and CDR2 is FQGTGA. This clonotype was sampled from an adult with mismatch repair-deficient cancer. Sequencing used peripheral blood, obtained approximately 64 weeks after starting pembrolizumab. This rearrangement joins TRBV7-3 to TRBJ2-1, with D possibly being TRBD2 (7 bases). CDR3 amino acids: CASSLAGEGGNEQFF. For the CDR3, the DNA is TGTGCCAGCAGCTTAGCGGGAGAGGGGGGCAATGAGCAGTTCTTC.